Detailed here is one T cell receptor (beta chain). This sample stems from a study of blood T cells in healthy people across ages. Donors were systemically healthy Caucasian individuals from Russia aged 6 to 90 years. The second PCR ran roughly 6 to 11 cycles with a sample-barcoded 5' primer and J-beta primers. TCRdb passed the 5' RACE reads through MiXCR, listing each CDR3 protein once. The sample lists 1.4 million to 1.5 million distinct CDR3 sequences; 40% to 50% were seen once. With V trimmed by 7 bases and J by 4 bases, 6 bases remained unmatched. CDR3 length: 13 residues. CDR1 SQVTM and CDR2 ANQGSEA come from the germline V gene.

The sequence came from a woman aged 18 to 35 in good health. The chain couples TRBV29-1 to TRBJ1-2; TRBD1 matches at 10 bases. Source material: blood. The CDR3 loop is CSASDRGPYGYTF. DNA for the CDR3: TGCAGCGCTAGCGACAGGGGGCCCTATGGCTACACCTTC.